Presented here are 15 T cell receptor beta chains from one specimen sequenced in a study of T cell repertoires in cytomegalovirus infection. Using its own MiXCR run on the reads, TCRdb lists one record per CDR3 protein. The sample consists of approximately 270,000 distinct CDR3 sequences, around 20% of them appearing once. These receptors are not linked to any known antigen. The sequencing here drew on cultured PBMCs, taken from culture after CMV antigen stimulation. These receptors were taken from a human donor in good health (CMV status not recorded). Some clones in this sample may be carry-over from other donors' samples.

The chain recombines TRBV5-1 with TRBJ2-2; perhaps TRBD1 as D (5 bases). CDR1 is SGHRS, CDR2 YFSETQ, per germline. The CDR3 runs to 12 residues. The ends were cut back, 5 bases at V and 6 bases at J, with 8 bases in the middle. The CDR3 sequence is CASRLRAGELFF. The DNA for the CDR3 is TGCGCCAGCAGGCTCAGGGCCGGGGAGCTGTTTTTT.

The rearrangement joins TRBV28 to TRBJ1-1; a possible D gene is TRBD1 (6 bases). The germline V gene has CDR1 MDHEN and CDR2 SYDVKM. This CDR3 spans 14 amino acids. V lost 4 bases to trimming and J lost 3 bases, with 12 bases between them. The CDR3 region has the DNA TGTGCCAGCAGTTCTGGGACACTGTACACTGAAGCTTTCTTT. It specifies CASSSGTLYTEAFF.

This clonotype was detected ten times or more. The genes are TRBV19 and TRBJ1-5; D unresolved. V lost 9 bases and J 4 bases, leaving 13 bases between the germline ends. Germline V gene sequence: CDR1 LNHDA, CDR2 SQIVND (reference sequence). There are 13 residues in the CDR3. In DNA form, the CDR3 reads TGTGCCAGCAGTCGGGGAAGTAATCAGCCCCAGCATTTT. Protein product: CASSRGSNQPQHF.

The rearrangement joins TRBV23-1 to TRBJ2-3, with D possibly being TRBD1 or TRBD2 (7 bases each). TRBV23-1 qualifies as an ORF whose function is uncertain. V was clipped by 0 bases and J by 0 bases, with 22 bases between them. CDR3 size: 20 residues. The CDR3 here is CASSQSRGSGGQTSTDTQYF. The CDR3 region has the DNA TGCGCCAGCAGTCAATCTAGAGGATCGGGGGGACAGACTAGCACAGATACGCAGTATTTT.

This clonotype was observed a handful of times. The chain joins TRBV7-2 to TRBJ2-7, with 9 bases that match TRBD1. The CDR3 is 15 amino acids. V gave up 6 bases and J gave up 5 bases; unmatched junction bases: 11. Germline V gene lookup returns CDR1 SGHTA and CDR2 FQGNSA. The CDR3 region has the DNA TGTGCCAGCAGTCCAACTGGGACAGGGTTCCACGAGCAGTACTTC. This codes for CASSPTGTGFHEQYF.

This clonotype occurred many times. The rearrangement links TRBV7-2 to TRBJ1-5; D gene unclear. The CDR3 is made up of 15 amino acids. The germline gives CDR1 SGHTA, CDR2 FQGNSA. Trimming cost V 5 bases and J 0 bases, with 11 bases left between them. CDR3 amino acids: CASSPVLFSNQPQHF. CDR3 in DNA: TGTGCCAGCAGCCCGGTCCTTTTTAGCAATCAGCCCCAGCATTTT.

The V gene is TRBV7-3, the J gene TRBJ2-1; TRBD2 matches at 8 bases. With V trimmed by 5 bases and J by 1 base, 4 bases remained unmatched. Per the germline V gene, CDR1 is SGHTA and CDR2 is FQGTGA. CDR3 length equals 15 residues. The CDR3 region has the DNA TGTGCCAGCAGCGTAGCGGGAAGGTCCTACAATGAGCAGTTCTTC. Encoded protein: CASSVAGRSYNEQFF.

The CDR3 loop reads CASSPVDSQGYNEQFF. Written as DNA, the CDR3 is TGTGCCAGCAGCCCCGTAGACAGCCAAGGCTACAATGAGCAGTTCTTC. The chain joins TRBV5-6 to TRBJ2-1; possibly TRBD1 for D (5 bases). Deletions cut 4 bases from V and 3 bases from J, with 17 bases between. The CDR3 extends over 16 amino acids. Per germline, CDR1 SGHDT and CDR2 YYEEEE.

This chain uses TRBV15 with TRBJ2-5; maybe TRBD1 (6 bases). Germline V gene data show CDR1 as LNHNV and CDR2 as YYDKDF (reference sequence). The CDR3 loop spans 15 amino acids. Trimming pared 7 bases from V and 0 bases from J, leaving 15 bases between. CDR3 DNA: TGTGCCACCAATACACAGGGATACAACCAAGAGACCCAGTACTTC. This codes for CATNTQGYNQETQYF.

In its sample, this clonotype was seen many times. The chain joins TRBV7-2 to TRBJ2-3; 9 nucleotides match TRBD2. V shed 5 bases, J shed 0 bases, and the junction held 9 bases outside the gene matches. This CDR3 spans 17 amino acids. Germline V CDR1 and CDR2: SGHTA, FQGNSA. Here the CDR3 DNA reads TGTGCCAGCAGCACCCGACTAGCGGACGGGAGCACAGATACGCAGTATTTT. This codes for CASSTRLADGSTDTQYF. Drawing the rest from reference TRBV7-2 and TRBJ2-3, the complete variable domain is GAGVSQSPSNKVTEKGKDVELRCDPISGHTALYWYRQSLGQGLEFLIYFQGNSAPDKSGLPSDRFSAERTGGSVSTLTIQRTQQEDSAVYLCASSTRLADGSTDTQYFGPGTRLTVL.

In its sample, this clonotype was seen a few times. V usage is TRBV7-6 and J usage is TRBJ2-2, with D tentatively TRBD1 (5 bases). Germline V gene data show CDR1 as SGHVS and CDR2 as FNYEAQ. The CDR3 totals 14 residues. Deletions cut 3 bases from V and 8 bases from J, with 13 bases between. CDR3 protein: CASSLGQSAGELFF. In nucleotides, the CDR3 is TGTGCCAGCAGCTTGGGGCAATCGGCGGGGGAGCTGTTTTTT.

This clonotype occurred many times. The V gene is TRBV7-8, the J gene TRBJ1-1; D call uncertain. Germline CDR1 SGHVS, CDR2 FQNEAQ. V was cut by 4 bases and J by 5 bases, with 8 bases left in between. The CDR3 sequence is 12 residues long. CDR3 loop: CASSSGVTEAFF. The DNA for the CDR3 is TGTGCCAGCAGCTCAGGAGTTACTGAAGCTTTCTTT. The entire variable domain, with the rest obtained from reference TRBV7-8 and TRBJ1-1, is as follows: GAGVSQSPRYKVAKRGQDVALRCDPISGHVSLFWYQQALGQGPEFLTYFQNEAQLDKSGLPSDRFFAERPEGSVSTLKIQRTQQEDSAVYLCASSSGVTEAFFGQGTRLTVV.

The gene calls are TRBV2 and TRBJ2-2; D call uncertain. Germline V gene data show CDR1 as SNHLY and CDR2 as FYNNEI. The CDR3 has 13 residues. Between the trimmed V and J ends, which lost 6 bases and 4 bases, there was a span of 9 bases. The CDR3 reads CASRAQATGELFF. CDR3 coding DNA: TGTGCCAGCAGGGCCCAGGCCACCGGGGAGCTGTTTTTT.

V usage is TRBV4-3 and J usage is TRBJ2-7; the match to TRBD1 covers 9 bases. Germline V gene lookup returns CDR1 LGHNA and CDR2 YSLEER. The CDR3 consists of 15 residues. J lost 3 bases, V lost 2 bases, and 5 bases had no gene match. CDR3 protein: CASSQSGTGNYEQYF. CDR3 nucleotides: TGCGCCAGCAGCCAAAGTGGGACAGGGAACTACGAGCAGTACTTC.

Here the CDR3 reads CASSFTSSTYNEQFF. The CDR3 nucleotides are TGTGCCAGCAGCTTTACTAGCAGCACCTACAATGAGCAGTTCTTC. This chain uses TRBV7-4 with TRBJ2-1; tentatively, D is TRBD2 (6 bases). The CDR3 loop spans 15 amino acids. V dropped 3 bases and J dropped 2 bases, with 11 bases sitting between them. CDR1 is SGHVT and CDR2 is SQSDAQ in the germline V gene.